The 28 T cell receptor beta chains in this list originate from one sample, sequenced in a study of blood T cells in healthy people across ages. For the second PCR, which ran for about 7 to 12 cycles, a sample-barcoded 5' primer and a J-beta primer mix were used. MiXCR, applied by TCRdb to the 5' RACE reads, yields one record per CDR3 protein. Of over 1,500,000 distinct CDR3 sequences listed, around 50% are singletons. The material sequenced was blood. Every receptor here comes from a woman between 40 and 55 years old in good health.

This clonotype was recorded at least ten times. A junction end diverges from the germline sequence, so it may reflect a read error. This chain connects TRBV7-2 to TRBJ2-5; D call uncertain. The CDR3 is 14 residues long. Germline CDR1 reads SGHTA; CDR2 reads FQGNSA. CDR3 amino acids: CASSLRQRQETQYF. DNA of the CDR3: TGCGCCAGCAGCTTGCGGCAGCGACAAGAGACCCAGTACTTC.

The CDR3 bases are TGTGCCAGCAGTGACCAGGGGACAGGGGATGAGCAGTTCTTC. Protein product: CASSDQGTGDEQFF. The J gene is TRBJ2-1, the V gene TRBV6-4; 10 bases map to TRBD1. This CDR3 spans 14 amino acids. V was clipped by 2 bases and J by 8 bases; unmatched bases: 3. Per germline, CDR1 MRHNA and CDR2 SNTAGT.

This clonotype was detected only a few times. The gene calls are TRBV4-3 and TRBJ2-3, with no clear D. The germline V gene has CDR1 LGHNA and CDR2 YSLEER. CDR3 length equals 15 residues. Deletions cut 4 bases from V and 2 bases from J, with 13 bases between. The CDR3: CASSPRPGATDTQYF. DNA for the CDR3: TGCGCCAGCAGCCCTCGACCCGGTGCCACAGATACGCAGTATTTT.

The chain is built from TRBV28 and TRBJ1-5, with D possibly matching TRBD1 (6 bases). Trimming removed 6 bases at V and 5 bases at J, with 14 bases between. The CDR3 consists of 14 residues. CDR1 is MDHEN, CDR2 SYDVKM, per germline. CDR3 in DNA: TGTGCCAGCAGCCACCCCGACAGGTATCAGCCCCAGCATTTT. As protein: CASSHPDRYQPQHF.

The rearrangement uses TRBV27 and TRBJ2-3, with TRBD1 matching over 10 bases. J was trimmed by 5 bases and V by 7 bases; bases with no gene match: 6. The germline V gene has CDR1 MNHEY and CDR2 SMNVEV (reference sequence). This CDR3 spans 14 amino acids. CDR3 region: CASNRQGAKDTQYF. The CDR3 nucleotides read TGTGCCAGCAATCGACAGGGGGCGAAAGATACGCAGTATTTT.

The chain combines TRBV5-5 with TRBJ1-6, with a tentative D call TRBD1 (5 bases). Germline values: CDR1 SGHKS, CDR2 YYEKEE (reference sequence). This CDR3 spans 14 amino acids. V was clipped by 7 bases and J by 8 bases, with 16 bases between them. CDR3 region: CASDPGGRYSPLHF. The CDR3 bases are TGTGCCAGCGATCCGGGGGGTAGATATTCACCCCTCCACTTT.

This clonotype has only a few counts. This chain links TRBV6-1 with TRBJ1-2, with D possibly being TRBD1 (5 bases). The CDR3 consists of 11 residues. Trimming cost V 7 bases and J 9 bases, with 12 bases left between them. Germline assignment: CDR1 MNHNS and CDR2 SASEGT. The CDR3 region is CASIRTHSYTF. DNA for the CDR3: TGTGCCAGCATAAGGACACACAGCTACACCTTC.

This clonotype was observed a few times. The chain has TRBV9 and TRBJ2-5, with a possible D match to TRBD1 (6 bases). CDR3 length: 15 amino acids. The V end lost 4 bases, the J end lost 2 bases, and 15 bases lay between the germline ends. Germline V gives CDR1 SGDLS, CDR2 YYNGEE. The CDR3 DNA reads TGTGCCAGCAGCACCCGATGGGGGCAACAAGAGACCCAGTACTTC. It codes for CASSTRWGQQETQYF.

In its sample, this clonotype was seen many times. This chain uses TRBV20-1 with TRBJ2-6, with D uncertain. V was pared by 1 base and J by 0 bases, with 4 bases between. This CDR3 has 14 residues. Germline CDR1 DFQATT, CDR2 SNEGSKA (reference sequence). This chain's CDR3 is CSARGGSGANVLTF. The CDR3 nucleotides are TGCAGTGCTAGAGGGGGCTCTGGGGCCAACGTCCTGACTTTC.

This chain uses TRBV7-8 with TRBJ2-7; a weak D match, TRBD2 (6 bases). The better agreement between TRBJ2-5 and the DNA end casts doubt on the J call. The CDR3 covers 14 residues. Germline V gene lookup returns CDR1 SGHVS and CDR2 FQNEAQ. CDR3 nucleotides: TGTGCCAGCAGGAGCAATGCGGGGCGAGAGACCCAGTACTTC. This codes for CASRSNAGRETQYF.

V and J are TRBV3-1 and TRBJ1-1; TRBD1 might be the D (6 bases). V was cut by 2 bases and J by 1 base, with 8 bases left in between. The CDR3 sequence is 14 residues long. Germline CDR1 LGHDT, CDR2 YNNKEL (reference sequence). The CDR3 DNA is TGTGCCAGCAGCCAACCACAGGGGAACACTGAAGCTTTCTTT. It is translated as CASSQPQGNTEAFF. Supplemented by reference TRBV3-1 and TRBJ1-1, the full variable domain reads DTAVSQTPKYLVTQMGNDKSIKCEQNLGHDTMYWYKQDSKKFLKIMFSYNNKELIINETVPNRFSPKSPDKAHLNLHINSLELGDSAVYFCASSQPQGNTEAFFGQGTRLTVV.

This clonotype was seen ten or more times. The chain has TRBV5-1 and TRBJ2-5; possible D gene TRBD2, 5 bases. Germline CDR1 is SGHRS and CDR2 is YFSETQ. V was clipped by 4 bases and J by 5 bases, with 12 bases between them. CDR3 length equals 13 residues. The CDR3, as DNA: TGCGCCAGCAGCGCGGGCGGGTTGGAGACCCAGTACTTC. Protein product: CASSAGGLETQYF.

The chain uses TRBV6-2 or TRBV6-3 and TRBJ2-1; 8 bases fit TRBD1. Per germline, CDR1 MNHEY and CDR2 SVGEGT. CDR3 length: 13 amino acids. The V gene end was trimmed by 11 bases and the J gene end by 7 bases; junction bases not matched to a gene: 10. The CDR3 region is CAHRGSGSNEQFF. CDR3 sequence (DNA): TGTGCCCACAGGGGGTCAGGGTCGAATGAGCAGTTCTTC.

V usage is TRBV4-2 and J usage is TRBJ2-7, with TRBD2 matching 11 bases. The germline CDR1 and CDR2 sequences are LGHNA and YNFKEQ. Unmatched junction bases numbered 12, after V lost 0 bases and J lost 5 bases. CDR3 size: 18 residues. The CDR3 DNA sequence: TGTGCCAGCAGCCAAGAAGGTAGCGGGGGGGCTGGTTATAACGAGCAGTACTTC. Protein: CASSQEGSGGAGYNEQYF.

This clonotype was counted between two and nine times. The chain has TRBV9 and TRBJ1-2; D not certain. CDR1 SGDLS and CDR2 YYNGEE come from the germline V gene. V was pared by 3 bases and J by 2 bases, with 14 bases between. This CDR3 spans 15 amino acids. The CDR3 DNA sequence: TGTGCCAGCAGCGGCTCCCTAAAGAGGAACTATGGCTACACCTTC. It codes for CASSGSLKRNYGYTF.

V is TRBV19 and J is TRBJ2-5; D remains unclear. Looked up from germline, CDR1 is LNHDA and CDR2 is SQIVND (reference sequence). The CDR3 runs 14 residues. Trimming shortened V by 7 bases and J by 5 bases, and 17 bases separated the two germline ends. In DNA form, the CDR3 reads TGTGCCAGTAATATCCCCCAGGAGCTGGAGACCCAGTACTTC. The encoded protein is CASNIPQELETQYF. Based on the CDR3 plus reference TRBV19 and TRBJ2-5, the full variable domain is DGGITQSPKYLFRKEGQNVTLSCEQNLNHDAMYWYRQDPGQGLRLIYYSQIVNDFQKGDIAEGYSVSREKKESFPLTVTSAQKNPTAFYLCASNIPQELETQYFGPGTRLLVL.

Here the CDR3 DNA reads TGTGCCAGCAGCTTAGTAGGCGCGGCAACTAATGAAAAACTGTTTTTT. Translation: CASSLVGAATNEKLFF. This chain links TRBV7-2 with TRBJ1-4; D call uncertain. The CDR3 sequence is 16 residues long. The V gene's germline CDR1 is SGHTA and CDR2 FQGNSA. The V end was cut by 1 base, the J end by 0 bases, with 9 bases between. The variable domain in full, completed from reference TRBV7-2 and TRBJ1-4, reads GAGVSQSPSNKVTEKGKDVELRCDPISGHTALYWYRQSLGQGLEFLIYFQGNSAPDKSGLPSDRFSAERTGGSVSTLTIQRTQQEDSAVYLCASSLVGAATNEKLFFGSGTQLSVL.

CDR3 nucleotide sequence: TGTGCCACCAGTGATTTGGAACCAACGGGGACCCAGTACTTC. As protein: CATSDLEPTGTQYF. The rearrangement links TRBV24-1 to TRBJ2-7; D not certain. Near its end, the DNA agrees better with TRBJ2-5, so the J call may be wrong. There are 14 residues in the CDR3. Germline-derived CDR1 and CDR2 are KGHDR and SFDVKD.

Written as DNA, the CDR3 is TGCAGTGCTTCGACAGGGTTAGCCTACGAGCAGTACTTC. Its protein product is CSASTGLAYEQYF. The chain has TRBV20-1 and TRBJ2-7; 7 nucleotides agree with TRBD1. The V segment lost 5 bases and the J segment 2 bases; nucleotides outside the gene matches: 6. Germline CDR1 and CDR2: DFQATT and SNEGSKA (reference sequence). The CDR3 loop spans 13 amino acids.

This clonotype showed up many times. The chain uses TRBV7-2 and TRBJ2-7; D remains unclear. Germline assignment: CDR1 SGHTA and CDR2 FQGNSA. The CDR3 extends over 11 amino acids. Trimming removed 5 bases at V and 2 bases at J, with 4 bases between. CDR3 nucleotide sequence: TGTGCCAGCAGCACAACCTACGAGCAGTACTTC. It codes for CASSTTYEQYF.

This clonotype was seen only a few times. The CDR3: CASSLAAPGPLKNNEQFF. The CDR3 DNA sequence: TGTGCCAGCAGTTTAGCGGCTCCAGGGCCCCTTAAGAACAATGAGCAGTTCTTC. The J gene is TRBJ2-1, the V gene TRBV12-3 or TRBV12-4, with D tentatively TRBD1 (5 bases). With 0 bases removed from V and 5 bases from J, the gap between germline ends came to 20 bases. This CDR3 is built from 18 residues.

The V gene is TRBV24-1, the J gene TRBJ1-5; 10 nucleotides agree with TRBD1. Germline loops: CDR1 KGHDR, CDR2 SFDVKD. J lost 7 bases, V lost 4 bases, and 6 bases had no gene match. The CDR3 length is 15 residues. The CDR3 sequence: CATSDGQGVYQPQHF. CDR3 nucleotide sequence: TGTGCCACCAGTGACGGACAGGGGGTTTACCAGCCCCAGCATTTT.

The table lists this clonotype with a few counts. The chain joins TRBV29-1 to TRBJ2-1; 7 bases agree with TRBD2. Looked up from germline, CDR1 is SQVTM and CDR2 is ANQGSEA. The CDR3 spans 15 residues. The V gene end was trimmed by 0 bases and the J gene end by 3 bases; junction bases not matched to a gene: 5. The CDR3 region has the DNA TGCAGCGTTGAAGATGAACGGGGGGTCTACAATGAGCAGTTCTTC. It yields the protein CSVEDERGVYNEQFF.

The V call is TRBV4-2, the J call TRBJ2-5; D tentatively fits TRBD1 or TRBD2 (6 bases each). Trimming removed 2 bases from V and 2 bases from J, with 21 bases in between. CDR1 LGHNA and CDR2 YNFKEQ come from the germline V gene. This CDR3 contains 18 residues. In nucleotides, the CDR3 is TGTGCCAGCAGCCAAAACGGCCCGGGGGCCGGGGTTCAAGAGACCCAGTACTTC. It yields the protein CASSQNGPGAGVQETQYF.

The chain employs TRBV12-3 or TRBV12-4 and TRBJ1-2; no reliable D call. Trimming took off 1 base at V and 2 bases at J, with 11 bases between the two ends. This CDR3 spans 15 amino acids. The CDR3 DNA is TGTGCCAGCAGTTTAGAGGTTCCCCGAAACTATGGCTACACCTTC. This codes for CASSLEVPRNYGYTF.

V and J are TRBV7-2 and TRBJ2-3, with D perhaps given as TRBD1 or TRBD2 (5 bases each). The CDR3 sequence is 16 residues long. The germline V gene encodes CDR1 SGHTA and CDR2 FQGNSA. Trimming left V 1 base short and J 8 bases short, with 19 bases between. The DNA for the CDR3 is TGTGCCAGCAGCTTAGATCGGGACCGAACGATTGGTACGCAGTATTTT. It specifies CASSLDRDRTIGTQYF.

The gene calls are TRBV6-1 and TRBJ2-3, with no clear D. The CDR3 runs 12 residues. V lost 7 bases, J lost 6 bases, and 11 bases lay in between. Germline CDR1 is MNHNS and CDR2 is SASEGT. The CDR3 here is CASNENVDTQYF. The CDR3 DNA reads TGTGCCAGCAATGAGAATGTGGATACGCAGTATTTT.

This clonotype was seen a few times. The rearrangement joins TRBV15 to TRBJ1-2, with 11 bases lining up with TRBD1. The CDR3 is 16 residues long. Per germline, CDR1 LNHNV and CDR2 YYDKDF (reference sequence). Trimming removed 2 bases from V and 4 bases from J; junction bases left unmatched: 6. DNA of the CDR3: TGTGCCACCAGCAGATCGGGACAGGGGGACCGCTATGGCTACACCTTC. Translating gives CATSRSGQGDRYGYTF. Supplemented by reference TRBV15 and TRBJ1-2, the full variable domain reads DAMVIQNPRYQVTQFGKPVTLSCSQTLNHNVMYWYQQKSSQAPKLLFHYYDKDFNNEADTPDNFQSRRPNTSFCFLDIRSPGLGDTAMYLCATSRSGQGDRYGYTFGSGTRLTVV.